These 12 T cell receptor beta chains originate from one sample sequenced in a study of T cells in tuberculosis. The table came from immunoSEQ multiplex PCR; TCRdb's copy has only in-frame clones and leaves some out. The profile shows roughly 92,000 clones, approximately 91% of them singletons. Sorting used thawed, overnight-rested PBMC stained with anti-CD3, a viability dye and GMM-loaded CD1B tetramer. The lipid loaded on the CD1B tetramers was C32 glucose monomycolate from Rhodococcus equi. The specimen was CD1b-GMM tetramer-negative cells sorted from PBMCs. These receptors came from an adult woman with latent tuberculosis.

This rearrangement joins TRBV28 to TRBJ1-1; D gene ambiguous. V was pared by 6 bases and J by 3 bases, with 23 bases between. From germline, CDR1 is MDHEN and CDR2 SYDVKM. CDR3 length: 17 residues. The CDR3 spells CASSTNGGGTRYTEAFF. The CDR3 coding sequence is TGTGCCAGCAGCACGAACGGAGGCGGTACGCGCTACACTGAAGCTTTCTTT. Full variable domain (missing parts from reference TRBV28 and TRBJ1-1): DVKVTQSSRYLVKRTGEKVFLECVQDMDHENMFWYRQDPGLGLRLIYFSYDVKMKEKGDIPEGYSVSREKKERFSLILESASTNQTSMYLCASSTNGGGTRYTEAFFGQGTRLTVV.

The rearrangement joins TRBV7-6 to TRBJ1-5; weak D call: TRBD1 (6 bases). V was pared by 5 bases and J by 3 bases, with 14 bases between. The CDR3 is 15 amino acids. Germline V gene data show CDR1 as SGHVS and CDR2 as FNYEAQ. The DNA for the CDR3 is TGTGCCAGCAGCCCCAGGGGTCTCGACAATCAGCCCCAGCATTTT. Protein: CASSPRGLDNQPQHF.

V gene TRBV5-6 combines with J gene TRBJ1-1; D is perhaps TRBD1 (5 bases). V lost 1 base to trimming and J lost 5 bases, with 12 bases between them. The CDR3 has 14 amino acids. Per the germline V gene, CDR1 is SGHDT and CDR2 is YYEEEE. In DNA, the CDR3 is TGTGCCAGCAGCTTGACCAGGGAGGGGACTGAAGCTTTCTTT. This translates into CASSLTREGTEAFF.

The chain links TRBV18 to TRBJ1-3; TRBD1 matches at 7 bases. The CDR3 spans 17 residues. Germline values: CDR1 KGHSH, CDR2 LQKENI. V was pared by 1 base and J by 0 bases, with 6 bases of the junction left unmatched. The CDR3 region is CASSPLPGQISGNTIYF. The CDR3 DNA is TGTGCCAGCTCACCACTACCGGGACAGATCTCTGGAAACACCATATATTTT.

V gene TRBV6-1 combines with J gene TRBJ2-1, with unresolved D. The CDR3 runs 12 residues. Trimming pared 2 bases from V and 7 bases from J, leaving 6 bases between. In germline, CDR1 is MNHNS, CDR2 SASEGT. The CDR3, as DNA: TGTGCCAGCAGTGAACAGGCAAATGAGCAGTTCTTC. It yields the protein CASSEQANEQFF.

J is TRBJ2-1 and V is TRBV25-1; D perhaps matches TRBD2 (6 bases). Trimming stripped 4 bases from V and 4 bases from J, with 20 bases between. The CDR3 extends over 17 amino acids. CDR1 and CDR2 from the germline V gene are MGHDK and SYGVNS. The CDR3 loop reads CASSAAGGAWGYNEQFF. The CDR3 bases are TGTGCCAGCAGTGCAGCGGGTGGGGCCTGGGGTTACAATGAGCAGTTCTTC.

This sequence joins TRBV21-1 and TRBJ1-5; the table gives TRBD1 as D, unverified against the DNA. TRBV21-1 is described as a pseudogene. CDR3 size: 16 residues. The CDR3 loop reads CASSSRRGQGYQPQHF. CDR3 bases: TGTGCCAGCAGCTCCCGAAGGGGACAGGGGTATCAGCCCCAGCATTTT.

This clone was observed a handful of times. J is TRBJ2-7 and V is TRBV6-1; D may be TRBD1 (6 bases). CDR1 and CDR2 (germline): MNHNS, SASEGT. The CDR3 totals 14 residues. With 5 bases removed from V and 2 bases from J, the gap between germline ends came to 13 bases. CDR3 protein: CASSSYRDAYEQYV. DNA for the CDR3: TGTGCCAGCAGTTCCTACAGGGATGCCTACGAGCAGTACGTC.

The V and J genes are TRBV4-1 and TRBJ2-7, with 9 bases lining up with TRBD1. The CDR3 length is 14 residues. V lost 1 base, J lost 5 bases, and 3 bases stayed unmatched. CDR1 MGHRA and CDR2 YSYEKL come from the germline V gene. DNA of the CDR3: TGCGCCAGCAGCCAAGGACAGGGGGTAGACGAGCAGTACTTC. Its translation is CASSQGQGVDEQYF.

This sequence joins TRBV4-1 and TRBJ2-2; 7 bases fit TRBD2. The germline V gene has CDR1 MGHRA and CDR2 YSYEKL. The CDR3 length is 13 residues. Trimming took 8 bases from V and 4 from J; bases not matched to a gene: 4. CDR3 bases: TGCGCCAGCGCCTCTAGCGGCACCGGGGAGCTGTTTTTT. It yields the protein CASASSGTGELFF.

The chain combines TRBV19 with TRBJ1-1, with 8 bases identical to TRBD1. The ends lost 6 bases at V and 2 bases at J; junction bases unmatched: 5. Germline CDR1 and CDR2: LNHDA and SQIVND (reference sequence). This CDR3 is 14 amino acids long. The CDR3 DNA reads TGTGCCAGTAGAGGACAGGGCCTAAACACTGAAGCTTTCTTT. This encodes CASRGQGLNTEAFF.

The gene calls are TRBV29-1 and TRBJ2-3; TRBD1 might be the D (5 bases). Trimming left V 7 bases short and J 5 bases short, with 13 bases between. The CDR3 loop spans 12 amino acids. Germline V gene lookup returns CDR1 SQVTM and CDR2 ANQGSEA. The CDR3 DNA follows: TGCAGCGCCGGACATAACGAAGATACGCAGTATTTT. Translating it yields CSAGHNEDTQYF.